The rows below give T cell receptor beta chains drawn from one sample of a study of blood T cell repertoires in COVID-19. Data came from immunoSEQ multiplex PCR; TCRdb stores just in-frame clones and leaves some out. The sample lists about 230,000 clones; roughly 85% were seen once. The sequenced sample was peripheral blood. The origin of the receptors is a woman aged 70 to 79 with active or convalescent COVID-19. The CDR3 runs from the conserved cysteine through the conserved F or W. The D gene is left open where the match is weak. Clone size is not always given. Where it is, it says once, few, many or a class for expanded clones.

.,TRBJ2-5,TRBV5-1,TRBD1,CASSLGQGKETQYF,TGCGCCAGCAGCTTGGGACAGGGCAAAGAGACCCAGTACTTC
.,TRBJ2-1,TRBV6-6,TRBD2,CAGGLAGRKDEQFF,TGTGCCGGGGGACTAGCGGGGCGCAAGGATGAGCAGTTCTTC
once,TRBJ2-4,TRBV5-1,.,CASSQSDIQYF,TGCGCCAGCAGCCAATCGGACATTCAGTACTTC
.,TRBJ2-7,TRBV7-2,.,CASSRDWGEQYF,TGTGCCAGCAGCCGGGACTGGGGCGAGCAGTACTTC
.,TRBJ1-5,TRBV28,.,CASSFRPGPQHF,TGTGCCAGCAGTTTCCGCCCCGGTCCCCAGCATTTT
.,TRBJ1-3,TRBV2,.,CASINRVAGNTIYF,TGTGCCAGCATCAACAGGGTCGCTGGAAACACCATATATTTT
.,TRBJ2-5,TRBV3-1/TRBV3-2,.,CASRTGARGETQYF,TGTGCCAGCAGGACCGGGGCCCGGGGGGAGACCCAGTACTTC
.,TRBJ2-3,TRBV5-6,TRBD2,CASRQTSAGWADTQYF,TGTGCCAGCAGGCAGACTAGCGCCGGATGGGCAGATACGCAGTATTTT
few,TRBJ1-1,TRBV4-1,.,CASSQGQWNTEAFF,TGCGCCAGCAGCCAAGGACAGTGGAACACTGAAGCTTTCTTT
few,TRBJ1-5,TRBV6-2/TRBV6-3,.,CASTPGGGGSNQPQHF,TGTGCCAGCACCCCCGGGGGTGGTGGGAGCAATCAGCCCCAGCATTTT
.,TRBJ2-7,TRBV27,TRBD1,CASRRDRVRYEQYF,TGTGCCAGCAGACGGGACAGGGTTCGCTACGAGCAGTACTTC
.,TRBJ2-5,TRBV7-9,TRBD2,CASSLGASGAETQYF,TGTGCCAGCAGCTTAGGGGCTAGCGGCGCGGAGACCCAGTACTTC
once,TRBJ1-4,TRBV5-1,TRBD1,CASSGTGANEKLFF,TGCGCCAGCAGTGGGACAGGGGCTAATGAAAAACTGTTTTTT
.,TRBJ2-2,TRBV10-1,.,CASEGSVLGELFF,TGCGCCAGCGAGGGTAGCGTGTTAGGGGAGCTGTTTTTT
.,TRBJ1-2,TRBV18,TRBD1,CASSFRDRDGYTF,TGTGCCAGCTCATTCCGGGACAGGGACGGCTACACCTTC
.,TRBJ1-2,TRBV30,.,CAWSGGEIYGYTF,TGTGCCTGGAGTGGCGGGGAGATCTATGGCTACACCTTC
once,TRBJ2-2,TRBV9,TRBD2,CASGTSGTNTGELFF,TGTGCCTCAGGGACTAGCGGAACGAACACCGGGGAGCTGTTTTTT
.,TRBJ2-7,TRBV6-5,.,CASRKWTENEQYF,TGTGCCAGCAGAAAGTGGACAGAAAACGAGCAGTACTTC
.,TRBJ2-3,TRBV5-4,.,CASRTEAGGTDTQYF,TGTGCCAGCAGGACCGAGGCCGGGGGCACAGATACGCAGTATTTT
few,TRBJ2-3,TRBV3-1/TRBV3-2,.,CASSNWLAGTDTQYF,TGTGCCAGCAGCAACTGGCTAGCCGGCACAGATACGCAGTATTTT
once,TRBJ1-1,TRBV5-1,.,CASSLIGGITNTEAFF,TGCGCCAGCAGCTTGATTGGAGGGATTACGAACACTGAAGCTTTCTTT
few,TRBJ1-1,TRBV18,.,CASSPLGRGTEAFF,TGTGCCAGCTCACCACTCGGCAGGGGAACTGAAGCTTTCTTT
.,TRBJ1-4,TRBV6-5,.,CASSYGQGIRGEKLFF,TGTGCCAGCAGTTACGGGCAGGGGATTCGGGGAGAAAAACTGTTTTTT
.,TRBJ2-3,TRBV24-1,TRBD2,CATSDPTSGRKGQYF,TGTGCCACCAGTGATCCGACTAGCGGGAGAAAGGGGCAGTATTTT
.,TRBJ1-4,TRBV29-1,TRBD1,CSVRTGPDGNEKLFF,TGCAGCGTCCGGACAGGCCCCGACGGTAATGAAAAACTGTTTTTT
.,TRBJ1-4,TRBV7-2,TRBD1,CASSLRQGSNEKLFF,TGTGCCAGCAGCCTGAGACAGGGATCTAATGAAAAACTGTTTTTT
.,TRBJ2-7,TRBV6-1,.,CASSEIQGGEQYF,TGTGCCAGCAGTGAAATACAGGGCGGGGAGCAGTACTTC
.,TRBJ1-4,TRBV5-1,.,CASSLDRLGELFF,TGCGCCAGCAGCTTGGACAGGCTTGGAGAACTGTTTTTT
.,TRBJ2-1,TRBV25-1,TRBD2,CASSEWGSGRGNEQFF,TGTGCCAGCAGTGAATGGGGTAGCGGGAGGGGCAATGAGCAGTTCTTC
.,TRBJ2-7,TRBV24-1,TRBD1,CATSEAGTGYEQYF,TGTGCCACCAGTGAGGCCGGGACAGGCTACGAGCAGTACTTC
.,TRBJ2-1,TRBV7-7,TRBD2,CASSGGLGFEQFF,TGTGCCAGCAGCGGGGGACTAGGGTTCGAGCAGTTCTTC
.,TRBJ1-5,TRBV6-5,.,CASSYFVGGHQPQHF,TGTGCCAGCAGTTACTTTGTGGGGGGACATCAGCCCCAGCATTTT
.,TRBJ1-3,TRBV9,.,CASSVSTSGNTIYF,TGTGCCAGCAGCGTAAGCACTTCTGGAAACACCATATATTTT
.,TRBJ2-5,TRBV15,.,CATSRASRETQYF,TGTGCCACCAGCAGAGCTAGCAGGGAGACCCAGTACTTC
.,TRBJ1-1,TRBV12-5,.,CASGLFQNTEAFF,TGTGCTAGTGGTTTGTTTCAGAACACTGAAGCTTTCTTT
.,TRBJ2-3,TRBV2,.,CASSSSPRGTQYF,TGTGCCAGCAGCAGCAGTCCAAGAGGTACGCAGTATTTT
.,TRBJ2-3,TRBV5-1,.,CASRDPRDTQYF,TGCGCCAGCAGAGACCCGCGGGATACGCAGTATTTT
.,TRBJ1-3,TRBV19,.,CASKPGAPRGNTIYF,TGTGCCAGCAAGCCCGGAGCTCCTAGGGGAAACACCATATATTTT
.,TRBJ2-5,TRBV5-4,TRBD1,CASSQTGTEETQYF,TGTGCCAGCAGTCAGACCGGGACAGAAGAGACCCAGTACTTC
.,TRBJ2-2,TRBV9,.,CASSAGDTGELFF,TGTGCCAGCAGCGCGGGGGACACCGGGGAGCTGTTTTTT
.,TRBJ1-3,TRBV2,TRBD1,CASRPTGRGNTIYF,TGTGCCAGCAGGCCGACAGGGCGAGGAAACACCATATATTTT
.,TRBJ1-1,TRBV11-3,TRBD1,CASSLDGQENTEAFF,TGTGCCAGCAGCTTAGATGGACAGGAGAACACTGAAGCTTTCTTT
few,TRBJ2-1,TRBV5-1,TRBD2,CASSLLNRGSSYNEQFF,TGCGCCAGCAGCCTTCTGAATCGCGGGAGCTCCTACAATGAGCAGTTCTTC
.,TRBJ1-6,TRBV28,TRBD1,CASTTTGVTNSPLHF,TGTGCCAGCACTACGACAGGGGTGACTAATTCACCCCTCCACTTT
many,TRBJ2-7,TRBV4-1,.,CASSQDGGNEQYF,TGCGCCAGCAGCCAAGATGGAGGGAACGAGCAGTACTTC
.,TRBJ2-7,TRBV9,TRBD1,CASSFGTGGAYEQYF,TGTGCCAGCAGCTTCGGGACAGGGGGGGCCTACGAGCAGTACTTC
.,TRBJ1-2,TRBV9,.,CASSSQASPGEGYTF,TGTGCCAGCAGCTCACAGGCTTCCCCGGGGGAGGGCTACACCTTC
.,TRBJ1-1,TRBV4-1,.,CASSQAQGGSTEAFF,TGCGCCAGCAGCCAGGCACAGGGCGGGAGCACTGAAGCTTTCTTT
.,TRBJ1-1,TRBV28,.,CASRQGSGTEAFF,TGTGCCAGCAGGCAGGGGTCTGGCACTGAAGCTTTCTTT
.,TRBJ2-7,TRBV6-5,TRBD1,CASRYTGTGVYEQYF,TGTGCCAGCAGATACACCGGGACAGGGGTGTACGAGCAGTACTTC
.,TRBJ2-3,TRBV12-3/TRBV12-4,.,CASSFRDSQGYF,TGTGCCAGCAGTTTCAGGGATAGCCAAGGGTATTTT
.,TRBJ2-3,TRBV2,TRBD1,CASSEVRGRTDTQYF,TGTGCCAGCAGTGAGGTCAGGGGGCGGACAGATACGCAGTATTTT
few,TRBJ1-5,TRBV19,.,CASSLGGGNQPQHF,TGTGCCAGTAGCTTAGGGGGGGGGAATCAGCCCCAGCATTTT
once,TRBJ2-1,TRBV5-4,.,CASSLRGSSYNEQFF,TGTGCCAGCAGCTTAAGGGGGAGCTCCTACAATGAGCAGTTCTTC
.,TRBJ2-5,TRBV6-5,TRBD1,CASRATDRVETQYF,TGTGCCAGCAGGGCAACGGACAGGGTAGAGACCCAGTACTTC